These T cell receptor beta chains were read from a single sample in a study of T-cell reconstitution after alpha-beta-depleted transplantation in children. One entry per CDR3 protein results from TCRdb running MiXCR on the PCR reads. The repertoire holds 490,000 or so distinct CDR3 sequences, with 8% to 11% as singletons. The sample here was PBMCs, taken before TCRalphabeta/CD19-depleted stem cell transplant. The source is a child younger than 10 with inherited bone marrow failure, due to receive a stem cell transplant. The CDR3 runs from the conserved cysteine through the conserved F or W. The D gene is left open where the match is weak. For some rows the clone size is stated as once, few or many, or as a class when expanded; others skip it.

- | TRBJ2-5 | TRBV7-2 | - | TGTGCCAGCAGCCCAAAAGAACAGGGAACCCAAGAGACCCAGTACTTC | CASSPKEQGTQETQYF
- | TRBJ2-1 | TRBV30 | - | TGTGCCTGGGAGTCGGGCAACCACAATGAGCAGTTCTTC | CAWESGNHNEQFF
- | TRBJ2-5 | TRBV7-8 | few | TGTGCCAGCAGCTTTGCACAGGGAGAGACCCAGTACTTC | CASSFAQGETQYF
- | TRBJ2-1 | TRBV4-3 | many | TGCGCCAGCAGCCCCGAGGCGGCGGGACGCTCCTACAATGAGCAGTTCTTC | CASSPEAAGRSYNEQFF
TRBD2 | TRBJ2-1 | TRBV29-1 | few | TGCAGCGTGAGGACTAGCCCGAATGAGCAGTTCTTC | CSVRTSPNEQFF
- | TRBJ1-6 | TRBV27 | - | TGTGCCAGCAGTTTACTTCAGGGACGGGGTCTCCTCCACTTT | CASSLLQGRGLLHF
TRBD2 | TRBJ2-7 | TRBV25-1 | - | TGTGCCAGCAGTGATTCCCGAAGGGGGAGCGGGGGAACCTACGAGCAGTACTTC | CASSDSRRGSGGTYEQYF
- | TRBJ1-1 | TRBV14 | many | TGTGCCAGCAGCCAAGATACCAGGGGCACTGAAGCTTTCTTT | CASSQDTRGTEAFF
- | TRBJ2-3 | TRBV7-2 | many | TGTGCCAGCAGCTTAGAGGGGCCGGATACGCAGTATTTT | CASSLEGPDTQYF
- | TRBJ2-4 | TRBV7-2 | few | TGTGCCAGCAGCTCCCTGGGACGAAACATTCAGTACTTC | CASSSLGRNIQYF
- | TRBJ1-1 | TRBV20-1 | many | TGCAGTGCTAGAGATAGTTCAAGCGCCCGAACTGAAGCTTTCTTT | CSARDSSSARTEAFF
- | TRBJ2-7 | TRBV12-3/TRBV12-4 | many | TGTGCCAGCACCGTCGGCATTCTCTACGAGCAGTACTTC | CASTVGILYEQYF
- | TRBJ1-1 | TRBV7-2 | few | TGTGCCAGCAGCTTATTTGAGGGGATGACTGAAGCTTTCTTT | CASSLFEGMTEAFF
- | TRBJ2-7 | TRBV4-3 | many | TGCGCCAGCAGCCAAGAAATAGACAGGTTCACCTACGAGCAGTACTTC | CASSQEIDRFTYEQYF
- | TRBJ1-3 | TRBV30 | - | TGTGCCTGGAGTGTGACACATGGAAACACCATATATTTT | CAWSVTHGNTIYF
- | TRBJ1-1 | TRBV20-1 | many | TGCAGTGCTAGAGCCTCGGGCGGGGGCACTGAAGCTTTCTTT | CSARASGGGTEAFF
TRBD1 | TRBJ2-7 | TRBV6-1 | many | TGTGCCAGCAGTACCGCAGGGGGCTCCTACGAGCAGTACTTC | CASSTAGGSYEQYF
- | TRBJ2-4 | TRBV12-3/TRBV12-4 | many | TGTGCCAGCAGTTTGCGACGAACAGCCAAAAACATTCAGTACTTC | CASSLRRTAKNIQYF
TRBD1 | TRBJ2-3 | TRBV10-3 | few | TGTGCCATCAGTGACGCCGAAGGGGGCAAAACAGATACGCAGTATTTT | CAISDAEGGKTDTQYF
TRBD2 | TRBJ2-2 | TRBV5-1 | few | TGCGCCAGCAGCTTGGAAGCGGGACCGAACACCGGGGAGCTGTTTTTT | CASSLEAGPNTGELFF
TRBD2 | TRBJ2-3 | TRBV5-1 | many | TGCGCCAGCAGCTTGCTACTAGCGGGAAGAGATACGCAGTATTTT | CASSLLLAGRDTQYF
TRBD2 | TRBJ2-1 | TRBV19 | many | TGTGCCAGTAGTTCGGCTAGCGGGGACAATGAGCAGTTCTTC | CASSSASGDNEQFF
TRBD2 | TRBJ2-7 | TRBV12-3/TRBV12-4 | - | TGTGCCAGCAGTTTAGGTGGGGCTAGCGGTAGCTCCTACGAGCAGTACTTC | CASSLGGASGSSYEQYF
- | TRBJ2-1 | TRBV20-1 | - | TGCAGTGCTCGACGGCTCGCTGGAGGGATGGGTGAGCAGTTCTTC | CSARRLAGGMGEQFF
TRBD1 | TRBJ1-4 | TRBV12-3/TRBV12-4 | few | TGTGCCAGCAGTTTAAAAAGAGACAGGGCCTTTGAAAAACTGTTTTTT | CASSLKRDRAFEKLFF
- | TRBJ1-5 | TRBV11-1 | - | TGTGCCAGCAGCGGGGGATACTCCATGGGGGATAGCAATCAGCCCCAGCATTTT | CASSGGYSMGDSNQPQHF
TRBD1 | TRBJ2-7 | TRBV12-3/TRBV12-4 | many | TGTGCCAGCAGCCGAACAGGGGTGATCCACGAGCAGTACTTC | CASSRTGVIHEQYF
- | TRBJ2-1 | TRBV29-1 | many | TGCAGCGTTACCGCGAGCTCCTACAATGAGCAGTTCTTC | CSVTASSYNEQFF
TRBD2 | TRBJ2-1 | TRBV29-1 | many | TGCAGCGTCGGTGGACTAGCGGGAGGGATCTACAATGAGCAGTTCTTC | CSVGGLAGGIYNEQFF
- | TRBJ2-7 | TRBV7-2 | few | TGTGCCAGCAGCGGAAAAGTAGCGGACGTACCTTACGAGCAGTACTTC | CASSGKVADVPYEQYF
- | TRBJ2-3 | TRBV27 | many | TGTGCCACCTCACTAGCAACTAGCACAGATACGCAGTATTTT | CATSLATSTDTQYF
- | TRBJ2-7 | TRBV29-1 | many | TGCAGCGTTCCCTCGGGCCCCGGGTACGACGAGCAGTACTTC | CSVPSGPGYDEQYF
- | TRBJ2-3 | TRBV4-3 | many | TGCGCCAGCAGCCAAGATAACGAGGGGGGCACAGATACGCAGTATTTT | CASSQDNEGGTDTQYF
TRBD2 | TRBJ2-3 | TRBV20-1 | - | TGCAGTGCTAGAGGGGAGACTAGCGGGGGTTATACGCAGTATTTT | CSARGETSGGYTQYF
- | TRBJ2-2 | TRBV20-1 | many | TGCAGTGCTAGAGATCTAGGGCGGGTCACCGGGGAGCTGTTTTTT | CSARDLGRVTGELFF
- | TRBJ2-7 | TRBV7-2 | many | TGTGCCAGCAGCTTATGGGGCTACGAGCAGTACTTC | CASSLWGYEQYF
TRBD2 | TRBJ2-1 | TRBV5-1 | many | TGCGCCAGCAGCCCCTTTGCCCCCATTTCGGGACTAGTCAGCTACAATGAGCAGTTCTTC | CASSPFAPISGLVSYNEQFF
- | TRBJ1-1 | TRBV4-3 | few | TGCGCCAGCAGCCATGATCAGGGCAGCACTGAAGCTTTCTTT | CASSHDQGSTEAFF
- | TRBJ2-7 | TRBV15 | many | TGTGCCACCAGCAGAGAGAGAACATTTTTCTACGAGCAGTACTTC | CATSRERTFFYEQYF